The 23 T cell receptor beta chains given below trace back to one sample, sequenced in a study of blood T cell repertoires in COVID-19. Profiling relied on immunoSEQ multiplex PCR, and the TCRdb table lists in-frame clones only, not all of them. The table records 250,000 to 300,000 clones, around 86% of them present only once. Sequenced material: peripheral blood. The source of these receptors is an older woman with active or convalescent COVID-19.

The V call is TRBV2, the J call TRBJ2-1, with 8 bases fitting TRBD1. Losses at the gene ends were 6 bases for V and 8 bases for J; bases not matched to a gene: 12. The CDR3 has 15 amino acids. Germline CDR1 is SNHLY and CDR2 is FYNNEI. The CDR3 reads CASSIGPGGDDEQFF. CDR3 nucleotide sequence: TGTGCCAGCAGCATTGGGCCAGGGGGCGATGATGAGCAGTTCTTC. The full variable domain, rest sourced from reference TRBV2 and TRBJ2-1, is EPEVTQTPSHQVTQMGQEVILRCVPISNHLYFYWYRQILGQKVEFLVSFYNNEISEKSEIFDDQFSVERPDGSNFTLKIRSTKLEDSAMYFCASSIGPGGDDEQFFGPGTRLTVL.

V and J are TRBV2 and TRBJ1-1, with D possibly matching TRBD1 (6 bases). The CDR3 length is 13 residues. V was clipped by 7 bases and J by 1 base, with 10 bases between them. CDR1 is SNHLY and CDR2 is FYNNEI in the germline V gene. DNA of the CDR3: TGTGCCAGCACAGGACAGCCGAACACTGAAGCTTTCTTT. Residues: CASTGQPNTEAFF.

The rearrangement uses TRBV7-2 and TRBJ1-3, with D possibly TRBD1 on 6 matching bases. This CDR3 has 14 residues. The germline V gene encodes CDR1 SGHTA and CDR2 FQGNSA. Trimming took off 3 bases at V and 4 bases at J, with 10 bases between the two ends. The CDR3 here is CASSLTGGGNTIYF. The CDR3 region has the DNA TGTGCCAGCAGCTTGACGGGGGGCGGAAACACCATATATTTT.

The chain carries TRBV5-1 and TRBJ2-1; D gene uncertain. CDR1 is SGHRS, CDR2 YFSETQ, per germline. This CDR3 spans 14 amino acids. V shed 4 bases and J shed 8 bases, with 16 bases lying between them. CDR3 residues: CASSPGGFIDEQFF. CDR3 coding DNA: TGCGCCAGCAGCCCAGGTGGCTTTATCGATGAGCAGTTCTTC.

The chain combines TRBV20-1 with TRBJ2-1; D uncertain. The CDR3 loop spans 11 amino acids. V was trimmed by 3 bases and J by 6 bases, leaving 6 bases between them. Germline V gene sequence: CDR1 DFQATT, CDR2 SNEGSKA (reference sequence). The CDR3: CSASQVNEQFF. CDR3 coding DNA: TGCAGTGCTAGTCAGGTCAATGAGCAGTTCTTC.

As to this clone: Germline is not matched at one junction end, which may reflect a read error. V and J are TRBV3-1 (or the pseudogene TRBV3-2) and TRBJ2-3; TRBD1 matches at 7 bases. CDR1 is LGHDT, CDR2 YNNKEL, per germline (reference sequence). The CDR3 covers 12 residues. The CDR3 reads CASSHGTATQYF. The CDR3 region has the DNA TGTGCCAGCAGTCACGGGACAGCTACGCAGTATTTT.

The rearrangement uses TRBV28 and TRBJ1-3; 8 bases align to TRBD1. CDR3 length: 15 residues. Trimming at V came to 9 bases and at J to 2 bases, leaving 9 bases not matched to a gene. Germline lookup yields CDR1 MDHEN and CDR2 SYDVKM. CDR3 residues: CASSSTGGAGNTIYF. DNA of the CDR3: TGTGCCAGTTCTAGCACAGGGGGAGCTGGAAACACCATATATTTT.

This clone was seen a single time. The J gene is TRBJ1-5, the V gene TRBV12-3 or TRBV12-4; maybe TRBD1 (6 bases). V lost 5 bases and J 3 bases, leaving 8 bases between the germline ends. CDR3 size: 13 residues. CDR3: CASSRDTNQPQHF. In nucleotides, the CDR3 is TGTGCCAGCAGTCGGGACACCAATCAGCCCCAGCATTTT.

The rearrangement uses TRBV12-3 or TRBV12-4 and TRBJ2-7; 7 bases fit TRBD1. This CDR3 contains 12 residues. The trim removed 6 bases at V and 6 bases at J, leaving 5 bases unmatched. The CDR3 DNA reads as TGTGCCAGCAGCCACAGGGGTCCCGAGCAGTACTTC. It codes for CASSHRGPEQYF.

The table lists this clone with a count of one. V gene TRBV3-1 (or the pseudogene TRBV3-2) combines with J gene TRBJ2-6; a weak D match, TRBD2 (5 bases). Per the germline V gene, CDR1 is LGHDT and CDR2 is YNNKEL (reference sequence). This CDR3 contains 17 residues. V was trimmed by 4 bases and J by 1 base, leaving 14 bases between them. CDR3 bases: TGTGCCAGCAGCCCCTTCGGGATCGCGTCTGGGGCCAACGTCCTGACTTTC. Translation: CASSPFGIASGANVLTF.

The chain carries TRBV19 and TRBJ2-7; 8 bases line up with TRBD1. V gave up 5 bases and J gave up 2 bases; unmatched junction bases: 8. CDR3 length: 15 amino acids. Germline V gene sequence: CDR1 LNHDA, CDR2 SQIVND (reference sequence). In DNA, the CDR3 is TGTGCCAGTAGTGCATACAGGGGGGTCGCCTACGAGCAGTACTTC. It codes for CASSAYRGVAYEQYF.

V gene TRBV27 combines with J gene TRBJ1-2; possibly TRBD1 for D (5 bases). Germline V gives CDR1 MNHEY, CDR2 SMNVEV (reference sequence). V was shortened by 5 bases and J by 4 bases, with 11 bases between the two germline ends. The CDR3 runs 13 residues. This CDR3 reads CASSPRVGYGYTF. The CDR3 DNA sequence: TGTGCCAGCAGTCCCAGGGTGGGCTATGGCTACACCTTC.

This clone was detected once. J is TRBJ2-1 and V is TRBV6-5; 8 bases align to TRBD2. The CDR3 loop spans 14 amino acids. Germline CDR1 is MNHEY and CDR2 is SVGAGI. V lost 3 bases, J lost 4 bases, and 2 bases stayed unmatched. The CDR3: CASSYSGEYNEQFF. The CDR3 DNA is TGTGCCAGCAGTTATAGCGGGGAGTACAATGAGCAGTTCTTC.

V and J are TRBV7-3 and TRBJ1-6, with TRBD1 as a possible D gene (5 bases). The germline V gene has CDR1 SGHTA and CDR2 FQGTGA. V was shortened by 1 base and J by 5 bases, with 9 bases between the two germline ends. The CDR3 length is 15 residues. CDR3 bases: TGTGCCAGCAGCTTAAGCGGGACGGATAATTCACCCCTCCACTTT. This translates into CASSLSGTDNSPLHF.

This chain connects TRBV5-1 to TRBJ2-3; TRBD2 agrees at 15 bases. This CDR3 region has 17 residues. From germline, CDR1 is SGHRS and CDR2 YFSETQ. V dropped 0 bases and J dropped 2; count of bases not matched to a gene: 1. CDR3 region: CASSLGTSGGATDTQYF. The DNA of the CDR3 is TGCGCCAGCAGCTTGGGGACTAGCGGGGGGGCCACAGATACGCAGTATTTT.

V is TRBV6-5 and J is TRBJ2-1; 9 bases are shared with TRBD2. The V gene's germline CDR1 is MNHEY and CDR2 SVGAGI. Germline trimming cut 8 bases from V and 5 bases from J; bases unmatched to any gene: 7. This CDR3 is built from 14 residues. The CDR3: CASGSGGHNNEQFF. In DNA form, the CDR3 reads TGTGCCAGCGGGAGCGGGGGGCACAACAATGAGCAGTTCTTC.

The table lists this clone with a count of one. The J gene is TRBJ1-5, the V gene TRBV7-2; perhaps TRBD1 as D (6 bases). The CDR3 consists of 16 residues. V shed 5 bases and J shed 0 bases, with 14 bases lying between them. CDR1 is SGHTA and CDR2 is FQGNSA in the germline V gene. The CDR3 here is CASSPVGGASNQPQHF. In DNA, the CDR3 is TGTGCCAGCAGCCCGGTGGGGGGGGCTAGCAATCAGCCCCAGCATTTT. The full variable domain, with the rest looked up from reference TRBV7-2 and TRBJ1-5, is GAGVSQSPSNKVTEKGKDVELRCDPISGHTALYWYRQSLGQGLEFLIYFQGNSAPDKSGLPSDRFSAERTGGSVSTLTIQRTQQEDSAVYLCASSPVGGASNQPQHFGDGTRLSIL.

The chain recombines TRBV28 with TRBJ1-2, with 8 bases fitting TRBD1. The germline V gene has CDR1 MDHEN and CDR2 SYDVKM. V shed 5 bases and J 4 bases; nucleotides not matched to a gene: 6. The CDR3 has 14 amino acids. The CDR3 protein is CASSSGRGLYGYTF. The CDR3 region has the DNA TGTGCCAGCAGTAGTGGCAGGGGGCTCTATGGCTACACCTTC.

The rearrangement links TRBV20-1 to TRBJ1-3; no reliable D call. The ends were cut back, 3 bases at V and 0 bases at J, with 12 bases in the middle. The CDR3 consists of 15 residues. Germline V gene data show CDR1 as DFQATT and CDR2 as SNEGSKA (reference sequence). CDR3: CSASLSRSSGNTIYF. The CDR3, as DNA: TGCAGTGCTAGTTTATCACGGAGCTCTGGAAACACCATATATTTT.

The chain uses TRBV4-1 and TRBJ2-1; no reliable D call. The V and J ends lost 4 bases and 11 bases respectively, with 15 bases between them. The CDR3 sequence is 13 residues long. Germline V gene lookup returns CDR1 MGHRA and CDR2 YSYEKL. The DNA for the CDR3 is TGCGCCAGCAGCCGCTATATAAACTCTCAGCAGTTCTTC. Protein product: CASSRYINSQQFF.

The genes are TRBV19 and TRBJ2-3; 7 bases fit TRBD2. Germline loops: CDR1 LNHDA, CDR2 SQIVND (reference sequence). V lost 5 bases and J lost 0; bases outside the gene matches: 11. The length of the CDR3 is 17 residues. This CDR3 reads CASSGGGPHWSTDTQYF. Written as DNA, the CDR3 is TGTGCCAGTAGTGGGGGGGGACCCCACTGGAGCACAGATACGCAGTATTTT.

This rearrangement joins TRBV6-5 to TRBJ1-1; D call uncertain. CDR1 and CDR2 from the germline V gene are MNHEY and SVGAGI. The CDR3 runs to 15 residues. Trimming shortened V by 5 bases and J by 1 base, and 14 bases separated the two germline ends. DNA for the CDR3: TGTGCCAGCAGTCAGTACGGGGTAGGGAACACTGAAGCTTTCTTT. As protein: CASSQYGVGNTEAFF.

The DNA of the CDR3 is TGTGCCAGTAGTATATTGCCAGGGAGCAATCAGCCCCAGCATTTT. This sequence encodes CASSILPGSNQPQHF. J is TRBJ1-5 and V is TRBV19; TRBD1 might be the D (5 bases). V lost 2 bases and J lost 1, with 9 bases in between. Germline assignment: CDR1 LNHDA and CDR2 SQIVND (reference sequence). The CDR3 extends over 15 amino acids. Full variable domain (outside the CDR3, taken from reference TRBV19 and TRBJ1-5): DGGITQSPKYLFRKEGQNVTLSCEQNLNHDAMYWYRQDPGQGLRLIYYSQIVNDFQKGDIAEGYSVSREKKESFPLTVTSAQKNPTAFYLCASSILPGSNQPQHFGDGTRLSIL.